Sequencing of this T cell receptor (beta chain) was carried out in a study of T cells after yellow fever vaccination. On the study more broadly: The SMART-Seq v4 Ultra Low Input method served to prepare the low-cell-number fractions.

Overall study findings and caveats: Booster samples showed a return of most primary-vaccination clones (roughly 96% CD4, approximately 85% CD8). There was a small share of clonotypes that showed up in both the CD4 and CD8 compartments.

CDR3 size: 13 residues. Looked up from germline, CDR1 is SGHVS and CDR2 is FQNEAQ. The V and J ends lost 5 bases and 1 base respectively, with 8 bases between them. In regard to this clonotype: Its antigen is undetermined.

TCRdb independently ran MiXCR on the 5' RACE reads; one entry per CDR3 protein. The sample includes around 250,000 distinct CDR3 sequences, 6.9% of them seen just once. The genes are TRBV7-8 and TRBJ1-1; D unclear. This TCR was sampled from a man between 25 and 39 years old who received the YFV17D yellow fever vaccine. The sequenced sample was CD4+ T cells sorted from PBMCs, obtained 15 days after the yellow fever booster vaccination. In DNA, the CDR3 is TGTGCCAGCAGCGTACAAGAGAACACTGAAGCTTTCTTT. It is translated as CASSVQENTEAFF. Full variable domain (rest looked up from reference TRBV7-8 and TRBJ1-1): GAGVSQSPRYKVAKRGQDVALRCDPISGHVSLFWYQQALGQGPEFLTYFQNEAQLDKSGLPSDRFFAERPEGSVSTLKIQRTQQEDSAVYLCASSVQENTEAFFGQGTRLTVV.